This is a list of T cell receptor beta chains from one sample in a study of blood T cell repertoires in COVID-19. The data were produced by immunoSEQ multiplex PCR, yet TCRdb's version contains in-frame clones alone and is incomplete. Among some 160,000 clones listed, 65% to 85% were seen once. Sequencing used peripheral blood. The receptors come from a woman aged 70-85 years who had recovered from COVID-19. The conserved cysteine and the conserved F or W are not part of the CDR3 here. Fields, in order: J gene, V gene, CDR3 protein.

TRBJ2-7 | TRBV18 | ASSPTGDEQY
TRBJ2-3 | TRBV6-1 | ASSERQGGGDTQY
TRBJ2-4 | TRBV5-6 | ASSLYGIRDFRY
TRBJ2-3 | TRBV12-3/TRBV12-4 | ASSFPGADTQY
TRBJ2-5 | TRBV5-1 | ASSLAARGGQETQY
TRBJ1-2 | TRBV28 | ASTGGGRHPYGYT
TRBJ1-4 | TRBV6-2/TRBV6-3 | ASSYSGPHRF
TRBJ2-7 | TRBV7-3 | ASSRSPAATYEQY
TRBJ2-3 | TRBV11-3 | ASSRGTDTQY
TRBJ1-1 | TRBV15 | ATSNGQGRRAF
TRBJ1-2 | TRBV5-4 | ASSSDSPGLAGYT
TRBJ2-3 | TRBV5-1 | ASSLGQTALGDTQY
TRBJ2-5 | TRBV24-1 | ATSDPRLAGKETQY
TRBJ1-2 | TRBV28 | ASTPPPGQGSYGYT
TRBJ1-6 | TRBV6-4 | ASSRDYNSPLH
TRBJ2-5 | TRBV5-4 | ASSHSSGRETQY
TRBJ1-5 | TRBV7-9 | ASSPLGGGSAQPQH
TRBJ1-2 | TRBV10-3 | AISKDRALNYGYT
TRBJ1-5 | TRBV2 | ASCPDRGYIQPQH
TRBJ1-4 | TRBV9 | ASSPGTGRGTNEKLF
TRBJ2-5 | TRBV7-8 | ASSLRAGAQY
TRBJ2-5 | TRBV5-1 | ASSQGRAETQY
TRBJ1-5 | TRBV6-5 | ASRPQGNQPQH
TRBJ2-3 | TRBV28 | ASVRIRGASGITDTQY
TRBJ1-1 | TRBV5-6 | ASSTRPGGGSTEAF
TRBJ1-6 | TRBV7-8 | ASSPRGGGSPLH
TRBJ1-1 | TRBV18 | ASSPLDRDTKAF
TRBJ2-3 | TRBV5-1 | ASSLVGQGVSEQY
TRBJ2-6 | TRBV27 | ASSLTGPGSSGANVLT
TRBJ2-3 | TRBV7-3 | ASSGTSGGIDTQY
TRBJ2-3 | TRBV19 | ASSIIGLAGGVSTDTQY
TRBJ1-5 | TRBV30 | AWSGDSGNQPQH
TRBJ1-1 | TRBV9 | ASSLFDTGSTEAF
TRBJ1-1 | TRBV18 | ASSPPGEGTEAF
TRBJ2-1 | TRBV7-2 | ASSLGGSGSRNEQF
TRBJ2-7 | TRBV19 | ASSNPGQGAYEQY
TRBJ2-1 | TRBV6-5 | ASSYSPQVAYNEQF
TRBJ2-2 | TRBV5-1 | ASSPRAPGFNTGELF
TRBJ1-2 | TRBV12-3/TRBV12-4 | ASSLGRGRGYT
TRBJ2-2 | TRBV18 | ASSPLTGNTGELF
TRBJ1-4 | TRBV5-1 | ASSPGTGGEKLF
TRBJ1-5 | TRBV3-1/TRBV3-2 | AGSQFSDQPQH
TRBJ2-6 | TRBV3-1/TRBV3-2 | ASSPRAYSGANVLT
TRBJ1-4 | TRBV15 | ATSRGGGASEKLF
TRBJ2-2 | TRBV5-1 | ASSQSSGGLNTGELF
TRBJ2-7 | TRBV7-2 | ASSLRREGYEQY
TRBJ2-7 | TRBV29-1 | SVEGGRFYEQY
TRBJ2-7 | TRBV7-3 | ASSPPRGGPNSSTYEQY
TRBJ2-6 | TRBV4-1 | ASSQDRVRVGANVLT
TRBJ2-5 | TRBV18 | ASSPAGRGAGQETQY
TRBJ2-2 | TRBV24-1 | ATRASGMSPHTGELF
TRBJ2-7 | TRBV9 | ASSVRDRFGYEQY
TRBJ2-3 | TRBV6-4 | ASSDPSFVGPTDTQY
TRBJ1-5 | TRBV7-9 | ASSLSSGNQPQH
TRBJ1-4 | TRBV6-5 | ASSLPTGGWEKLF